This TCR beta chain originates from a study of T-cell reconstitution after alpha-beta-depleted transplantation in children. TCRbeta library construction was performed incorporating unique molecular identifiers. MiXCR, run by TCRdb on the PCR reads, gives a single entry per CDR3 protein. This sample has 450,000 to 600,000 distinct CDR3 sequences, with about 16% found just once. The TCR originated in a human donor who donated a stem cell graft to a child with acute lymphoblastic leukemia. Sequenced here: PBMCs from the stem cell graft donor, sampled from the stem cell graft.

In DNA, the CDR3 is TGCAGCGTTGACCAACAGGGTCATGGCTACACCTTC. Protein sequence: CSVDQQGHGYTF. V and J are TRBV29-1 and TRBJ1-2, with a possible D match to TRBD1 (6 bases). The length of the CDR3 is 12 residues. CDR1 is SQVTM, CDR2 ANQGSEA, per germline. V was cut by 3 bases and J by 6 bases, with 11 bases left in between.